These 25 T cell receptor beta chains originate from one sample sequenced in a study of T cell responses to AZD1222 COVID-19 vaccine (dated by TCRdb to the early 2020s). In light of the paper, this sample's time point label describes: baseline before first vaccination. The library came from the immunoSEQ multiplex PCR assay. TCRdb limited this immuneACCESS table to in-frame rearrangements with V and J called. A share of clones is missing; checked studies link under half to unresolved V genes, and the rest is unexplained. Within this sample are under 80,000 clones, with around 88% of them counted one time only. Around 21% of the sample rests with the top ten. Sequencing was performed on peripheral blood, taken on day 0 of AZD1222 vaccination. The receptors stem from an adult in good health.

This chain connects TRBV4-3 to TRBJ1-5, with D possibly TRBD1 on 5 matching bases. This CDR3 region has 18 residues. Germline V CDR1 and CDR2: LGHNA, YSLEER. V lost 0 bases to trimming and J lost 0 bases, with 15 bases between them. The CDR3 DNA is TGCGCCAGCAGCCAAGACAGGGACCCCCTCTATAGCAATCAGCCCCAGCATTTT. It is translated as CASSQDRDPLYSNQPQHF.

The chain joins TRBV4-3 to TRBJ2-5; 7 nucleotides agree with TRBD1. The CDR3 consists of 15 residues. The germline V gene encodes CDR1 LGHNA and CDR2 YSLEER. V was pared by 1 base and J by 4 bases, with 6 bases of the junction left unmatched. The CDR3 reads CASSQVGGVAETQYF. In DNA, the CDR3 is TGCGCCAGCAGCCAAGTAGGGGGCGTCGCAGAGACCCAGTACTTC.

This clone was observed once. As DNA, the CDR3 is TGTGCCAGCAGTCCTCGGACAGAGAGCACAGATACGCAGTATTTT. Translating gives CASSPRTESTDTQYF. This chain connects TRBV28 to TRBJ2-3, with a weak D call TRBD1 (6 bases). Trimming left V 5 bases short and J 0 bases short, with 12 bases between. This CDR3 is built from 15 residues. Germline CDR1 is MDHEN and CDR2 is SYDVKM. Using reference TRBV28 and TRBJ2-3 for the parts outside the CDR3, the full variable domain is DVKVTQSSRYLVKRTGEKVFLECVQDMDHENMFWYRQDPGLGLRLIYFSYDVKMKEKGDIPEGYSVSREKKERFSLILESASTNQTSMYLCASSPRTESTDTQYFGPGTRLTVL.

The rearrangement joins TRBV29-1 to TRBJ2-1; either TRBD1 or TRBD2 may fit D (5 bases each). The germline V gene has CDR1 SQVTM and CDR2 ANQGSEA. Trimming stripped 7 bases from V and 5 bases from J, with 21 bases between. CDR3 length: 15 residues. For the CDR3, the DNA is TGCAGCGCTGGAACTAGGGGTATATGGGACAATGAGCAGTTCTTC. Protein sequence: CSAGTRGIWDNEQFF.

The chain links TRBV7-2 to TRBJ1-3; D uncertain. Germline loops: CDR1 SGHTA, CDR2 FQGNSA. The length of the CDR3 is 14 residues. Trimming removed 5 bases at V and 0 bases at J, with 8 bases between. In DNA, the CDR3 is TGTGCCAGCAGCCGCCAGAGCTCTGGAAACACCATATATTTT. Translation gives CASSRQSSGNTIYF.

The chain carries TRBV7-2 and TRBJ1-1; D is undetermined. With 0 bases removed from V and 10 bases from J, the gap between germline ends came to 18 bases. Germline lookup yields CDR1 SGHTA and CDR2 FQGNSA. The CDR3 length is 15 residues. The CDR3 loop is CASSLALRRLSGAFF. CDR3 DNA sequence: TGTGCCAGCAGCTTAGCCCTCCGCAGGCTAAGTGGAGCTTTCTTT.

The chain combines TRBV28 with TRBJ1-5, with D perhaps matching TRBD1 (5 bases). The V and J ends lost 5 bases and 3 bases respectively, with 11 bases between them. CDR3 length: 14 residues. The germline V gene has CDR1 MDHEN and CDR2 SYDVKM. This CDR3 is CASSTGAYNQPQHF. CDR3 DNA: TGTGCCAGCAGTACAGGTGCTTACAATCAGCCCCAGCATTTT.

The table lists this clone with a few counts. CDR3 loop: CSVGPRGEQYF. The CDR3, as DNA: TGCAGCGTTGGTCCCCGGGGCGAGCAGTACTTC. The chain links TRBV29-1 to TRBJ2-7, with a weak D call TRBD2 (5 bases). The CDR3 covers 11 residues. Germline V gene sequence: CDR1 SQVTM, CDR2 ANQGSEA. V lost 4 bases and J 6 bases, leaving 10 bases between the germline ends.

The chain employs TRBV27 and TRBJ1-2; 7 bases match TRBD1. In germline, CDR1 is MNHEY, CDR2 SMNVEV (reference sequence). CDR3 length: 14 amino acids. V lost 5 bases to trimming and J lost 8 bases; unmatched junction nucleotides: 11. Here the CDR3 DNA reads TGTGCCAGCAGTCCCCAATCAGGGGGTGGCGGCTACACCTTC. Protein product: CASSPQSGGGGYTF.

The chain recombines TRBV5-1 with TRBJ2-7, with D maybe TRBD1 (6 bases). V was cut by 1 base and J by 6 bases, with 8 bases left in between. From germline, CDR1 is SGHRS and CDR2 YFSETQ. CDR3 size: 12 residues. CDR3 amino acids: CASSLTGFEQYF. The CDR3 bases are TGCGCCAGCAGCTTGACAGGGTTCGAGCAGTACTTC.

The V and J genes are TRBV4-2 and TRBJ1-4; 9 nucleotides agree with TRBD1. The germline CDR1 and CDR2 sequences are LGHNA and YNFKEQ. The V segment lost 4 bases and the J segment 8 bases; nucleotides outside the gene matches: 14. This CDR3 spans 17 amino acids. The DNA for the CDR3 is TGTGCCAGCAGCCGCACACCGGGACAGGGTGTTCGAGAAAAACTGTTTTTT. It yields the protein CASSRTPGQGVREKLFF.

The V call is TRBV6-5, the J call TRBJ2-2, with D perhaps matching TRBD1 (7 bases). Germline CDR1 is MNHEY and CDR2 is SVGAGI. Trimming pared 6 bases from V and 2 bases from J, leaving 10 bases between. The length of the CDR3 is 14 residues. The CDR3 DNA reads TGTGCCAGCAGGGAGGGGGCTAACACCGGGGAGCTGTTTTTT. It translates to CASREGANTGELFF.

The V call is TRBV27, the J call TRBJ1-1; D is ambiguous. Germline V CDR1 and CDR2: MNHEY, SMNVEV (reference sequence). CDR3 size: 13 residues. Trimming took off 7 bases at V and 1 base at J, with 10 bases between the two ends. CDR3 in amino acids: CASTGRGNTEAFF. CDR3 in DNA: TGTGCCAGCACTGGGAGAGGGAACACTGAAGCTTTCTTT.

The chain recombines TRBV6-1 with TRBJ2-3; D gene uncertain. The germline V gene encodes CDR1 MNHNS and CDR2 SASEGT. The CDR3 loop spans 12 amino acids. V lost 3 bases and J lost 7, with 8 bases in between. The CDR3: CASSEEGNTQYF. DNA of the CDR3: TGTGCCAGCAGTGAGGAAGGGAATACGCAGTATTTT.

This clone showed up just a few times. The chain combines TRBV6-5 with TRBJ1-6; perhaps TRBD1 as D (6 bases). Germline assignment: CDR1 MNHEY and CDR2 SVGAGI. The CDR3 consists of 14 residues. Trimming cost V 5 bases and J 10 bases, with 15 bases left between them. CDR3 nucleotides: TGTGCCAGCAGTAGGACAGCCTTAGGGTCACCCCTCCACTTT. Translated: CASSRTALGSPLHF.

The J gene is TRBJ2-7, the V gene TRBV19; TRBD1 aligns across 8 bases. Germline V gives CDR1 LNHDA, CDR2 SQIVND (reference sequence). V was pared by 3 bases and J by 3 bases, with 7 bases of the junction left unmatched. CDR3 length: 15 amino acids. The CDR3 sequence is CASSMIAGQGYEQYF. Here the CDR3 DNA reads TGTGCCAGTAGTATGATTGCTGGACAGGGCTACGAGCAGTACTTC. Full variable domain (remainder filled in from reference TRBV19 and TRBJ2-7): DGGITQSPKYLFRKEGQNVTLSCEQNLNHDAMYWYRQDPGQGLRLIYYSQIVNDFQKGDIAEGYSVSREKKESFPLTVTSAQKNPTAFYLCASSMIAGQGYEQYFGPGTRLTVT.

The chain recombines TRBV7-3 with TRBJ2-7; 7 nucleotides line up with TRBD2. The germline gives CDR1 SGHTA, CDR2 FQGTGA. The CDR3 runs to 13 residues. With V trimmed by 2 bases and J by 6 bases, 4 bases remained unmatched. The CDR3: CASSLLTGGEQYF. The DNA for the CDR3 is TGTGCCAGCAGCTTACTTACGGGAGGCGAGCAGTACTTC. The variable domain in full, with the rest retrieved from reference TRBV7-3 and TRBJ2-7, is GAGVSQTPSNKVTEKGKYVELRCDPISGHTALYWYRQSLGQGPEFLIYFQGTGAADDSGLPNDRFFAVRPEGSVSTLKIQRTERGDSAVYLCASSLLTGGEQYFGPGTRLTVT.

The chain is built from TRBV3-1 (or the pseudogene TRBV3-2) and TRBJ2-2; 7 nucleotides agree with TRBD1. The V segment lost 1 base and the J segment 2 bases; nucleotides outside the gene matches: 7. The CDR3 length is 17 residues. CDR1 and CDR2 from the germline V gene are LGHDT and YNNKEL (reference sequence). The CDR3 loop reads CASSQGGGQRNTGELFF. The CDR3, as DNA: TGTGCCAGCAGCCAAGGAGGGGGACAGCGCAACACCGGGGAGCTGTTTTTT.

This clone was seen a single time. The chain recombines TRBV19 with TRBJ1-5; TRBD1 is a possible D gene (5 bases). The V gene lost 7 bases and the J gene lost 0 bases, with 13 bases spanning the gap. Germline V gene lookup returns CDR1 LNHDA and CDR2 SQIVND (reference sequence). CDR3 length equals 15 residues. The CDR3 sequence is CASTQTGFSNQPQHF. As DNA, the CDR3 is TGTGCCAGTACCCAAACAGGATTTAGCAATCAGCCCCAGCATTTT.

The chain employs TRBV15 and TRBJ1-1, with 7 nucleotides matching TRBD1. The germline gives CDR1 LNHNV, CDR2 YYDKDF (reference sequence). The CDR3 spans 16 residues. The ends lost 3 bases at V and 5 bases at J; junction bases unmatched: 12. DNA of the CDR3: TGTGCCACCAGCAGGCCGCGAGGGGGCGCGGGTACTGAAGCTTTCTTT. Translation: CATSRPRGGAGTEAFF.

The chain has TRBV2 and TRBJ2-7; no firm D call. V gave up 1 base and J gave up 3 bases, with 13 bases separating them. The CDR3 is 15 amino acids. In germline, CDR1 is SNHLY, CDR2 FYNNEI. CDR3 bases: TGTGCCAGCAGTGAAGGGGCCTCCTTAGTCTACGAGCAGTACTTC. Its protein is CASSEGASLVYEQYF.

This chain links TRBV5-6 with TRBJ2-5, with 9 bases matching TRBD2. V lost 4 bases, J lost 4 bases, and 11 bases stayed unmatched. There are 16 residues in the CDR3. Looked up from germline, CDR1 is SGHDT and CDR2 is YYEEEE. The CDR3 DNA follows: TGTGCCAGCAGCGGGGATAGCGGGAGTTTCGGAGAGACCCAGTACTTC. This encodes CASSGDSGSFGETQYF.

The chain combines TRBV27 with TRBJ2-7; 9 nucleotides line up with TRBD1. Germline CDR1 and CDR2: MNHEY and SMNVEV (reference sequence). This CDR3 contains 15 residues. J lost 3 bases, V lost 7 bases, and 10 bases had no gene match. Here the CDR3 reads CASISPGQGNYEQYF. CDR3 nucleotides: TGTGCCAGCATAAGCCCGGGACAGGGTAACTACGAGCAGTACTTC.

V is TRBV7-2 and J is TRBJ2-7; D is perhaps TRBD1 or TRBD2 (6 bases each). Trimming pared 5 bases from V and 4 bases from J, leaving 15 bases between. Germline V gene data show CDR1 as SGHTA and CDR2 as FQGNSA. The CDR3 totals 14 residues. CDR3 coding DNA: TGTGCCAGCAGCCTAGGGGGGACCCAGTACGAGCAGTACTTC. This encodes CASSLGGTQYEQYF.

V gene TRBV9 combines with J gene TRBJ2-7; 10 nucleotides agree with TRBD1. Germline assignment: CDR1 SGDLS and CDR2 YYNGEE. V shed 4 bases, J shed 3 bases, and the junction held 4 bases outside the gene matches. This CDR3 contains 14 residues. Here the CDR3 reads CASSPRDRGYEQYF. The CDR3 region has the DNA TGTGCCAGCAGCCCTCGGGACAGGGGCTACGAGCAGTACTTC.